The present T cell receptor beta chain was sequenced within a study of blood T cell repertoires in COVID-19 (dated by TCRdb to about 2020). In terms of the full investigation: Samples from collaborators originated in the United States, Italy and Spain and spanned both the acute and convalescent phases of COVID-19. The sample metadata nearly always contained a de-identified subject ID, COVID-19 status, age in years and sex. The repertoires were made available in a free public database intended to serve as a resource for research on the immune response to SARS-CoV-2. Where available, HLA class I and class II types were taken from metadata supplied by the sample provider and were not determined by assay-based typing. Samples came from the ongoing ImmuneRACE study (first 160 participants) plus 1,254 subjects from 6 global collaborators. Deeply sampled blood TCRbeta repertoires from subjects exposed to, actively infected with, or recovered from COVID-19 were included in the dataset. The prospective study material was composed of cDNA or gDNA derived from T cells, B-cell-depleted T cells, or PBMCs. Points the paper makes about the study in general: The amount of clinical and demographic metadata varied by source and participant and was provided uncurated.

On this clone: It lacks a known antigen. No quality values exist for individual bases; no much larger clone is one base distant.

TCRbeta CDR3 regions were amplified from genomic DNA using the immunoSEQ Assay, a bias-controlled multiplex PCR. Processing in the source paper ran as follows. The number of nucleated cells in each sample was estimated by amplification of reference gene primers within the assay. To quantify the absolute abundance of each unique TCRbeta CDR3 rearrangement, sequence reads were collapsed and filtered. For each sample, productive Simpson clonality was calculated as the square root of Simpson's diversity index across productive rearrangements. TCRdb limited this immuneACCESS table to in-frame rearrangements with V and J called. A share of clones is missing; checked studies link under half to unresolved V genes, and the rest is unexplained. V, J and clone size reflect that table, while D and trimming were determined from the DNA. Recorded for this sample are 110,000 to 150,000 clones; about 90% of them occurred a single time. The top ten clonotypes cover approximately 11% of the sample.

Participants in the prospective study were enrolled through a virtual design, were aged roughly 18 to 100 years, and lived in about 25 United States geographic areas. Cohort assignment in the prospective study relied on participant-reported clinical history from a screening survey and a study questionnaire. For ImmuneRACE Cohort 3, a participant was defined as recovered based on two consecutive negative NP/OP PCR tests, clearance by a healthcare professional, or resolution of symptoms. Each participant in the prospective study had whole blood, serum and a nasopharyngeal or oropharyngeal swab collected by mobile phlebotomists. Additional blood draws and questionnaires over an approximately 2-month period could optionally be provided by prospective study participants. Before DNA extraction, blood samples from the prospective study were shipped at room temperature or frozen. From the cysteine through the phenylalanine, the CDR3 covers 14 amino acids. Only the CDR3 part of the read is kept: 42 bases, read in frame from the first base. Trimming costs V 1 base and J 11 bases, and their ends lie 12 bases apart. For CDR1 and CDR2, the germline V gene lists MGHDK and SYGVNS.

Recombination connected TRBV25-1 to TRBJ1-6; a confident D gene designation cannot be given. The clonotype was recovered from a man between 60 and 70 years old who had recovered from COVID-19. The sequenced sample consisted of PBMCs or T cells enriched from blood (not recorded which). The CDR3 corresponds to CASSESAGTAPLHF. The DNA sequence is given as TGTGCCAGCAGTGAATCGGCAGGTACCGCACCCCTCCACTTT.